What follows describes a single T cell receptor beta chain. Ten or more counts support this clonotype. It lacks a known antigen. The record has no base qualities; no much larger clone is one base away. This specimen belongs to a study of breast tumors, draining lymph nodes, adjacent tissues listed by TCRdb under 2016. Regarding the research as a whole: In breast cancer patients, the study compared the TCR beta repertoires of tumor, adjacent nontumor tissue and axillary lymph nodes. In human breast cancer, the study set out to evaluate how tumor, surrounding tissue and draining lymph node repertoires relate to one another and whether T cells may move between these sites.

The study at large found these results: Tumor T-cell repertoires showed less diversity than lymph node repertoires and more diversity than nontumor tissue repertoires, and tumor T-cell repertoires showed preferential V and J gene usage. The study presented the conclusion that tumor T cells originate in lymph nodes as consistent with a hypothesis, not as something directly demonstrated. Tumor and nontumor tissue repertoires were significantly more similar in luminal-like than in basal-like breast cancer. The data were judged consistent with most tumor T cells deriving from the lymph node and then expanding within tumor tissue.

From the germline V gene (reference sequence), CDR1 is MNHNY and CDR2 is SVGAGI. V and J are truncated by 0 bases and 7 bases respectively, leaving an intervening sequence of 16 bases. From the cysteine through the phenylalanine, the CDR3 covers 16 amino acids. Of the read, only the CDR3 DNA is kept; its 48 bases are in frame from base 1. The listed sequencing device is Illumina HiSeq 2000. Multiplex PCR amplification was used to build the TCR beta chain libraries. High-throughput sequencing was used to analyze the amplified TCR beta chain products. TCRdb reworked the public reads: Q25 trimming with fastp, MiXCR clone assembly, productive beta chains retained. Identical CDR3 proteins give one entry, which carries the most common genes and DNA. A total of 150,000 to 200,000 distinct CDR3 sequences appear in this sample, 25% to 40% of them only once. The top ten hold about 4.1% of the sample. The axillary draining lymph nodes of breast cancer patients were the source of the lymph node samples.

Sequencing used axillary lymph node tissue. The sequence joins TRBV6-6 to TRBJ1-5, with an unclear D gene assignment. This TCR came from a female donor with breast cancer. Some clones in this sample may be carry-over from other donors' samples. The CDR3 protein: CASSYSVMRDRQPQHF. The DNA sequence is TGTGCCAGCAGTTACTCGGTAATGCGGGATCGGCAGCCCCAGCATTTT.